Below, 14 T cell receptor beta chains from the same sample are listed, as sequenced in a study of blood T cell repertoires in COVID-19. Assay: immunoSEQ multiplex PCR; the TCRdb copy retains only in-frame clones and omits some. The data show some 88,000 clones, around 79% seen once. Sample: peripheral blood. Every receptor here comes from a human donor in a cohort sampled during active COVID-19.

The genes are TRBV15 and TRBJ1-1; TRBD1 is a possible D gene (5 bases). Germline CDR1 and CDR2: LNHNV and YYDKDF (reference sequence). This CDR3 comprises 13 residues. V gave up 4 bases and J gave up 2 bases, with 8 bases separating them. The CDR3: CATSTGLNTEAFF. CDR3 DNA: TGTGCCACCAGCACAGGGTTAAACACTGAAGCTTTCTTT.

This chain uses TRBV28 with TRBJ2-3; 7 bases match TRBD1. CDR1 MDHEN and CDR2 SYDVKM come from the germline V gene. The CDR3 loop spans 16 amino acids. V gave up 6 bases and J gave up 0 bases; unmatched junction bases: 9. CDR3 in amino acids: CASSPTGTASTDTQYF. The CDR3 DNA is TGTGCCAGCAGCCCAACCGGGACAGCTAGCACAGATACGCAGTATTTT.

In its sample, this clone was seen once. The chain couples TRBV19 to TRBJ1-1, with 7 nucleotides matching TRBD1. Germline-derived CDR1 and CDR2 are LNHDA and SQIVND (reference sequence). This CDR3 has 14 amino acids. The ends lost 11 bases at V and 6 bases at J; junction bases unmatched: 15. The CDR3 is CAVSPGGARAEAFF. CDR3 bases: TGTGCCGTCAGCCCAGGGGGAGCGAGGGCTGAAGCTTTCTTT.

This clone was counted a few times. The DNA for the CDR3 is TGCAGCGTCACCCACGGAGGGAACACTGAAGCTTTCTTT. Protein product: CSVTHGGNTEAFF. V gene TRBV29-1 combines with J gene TRBJ1-1, with D unresolved. Looked up from germline, CDR1 is SQVTM and CDR2 is ANQGSEA. The CDR3 runs 13 residues. Trimming took off 6 bases at V and 1 base at J, with 12 bases between the two ends. The full variable domain, with the rest looked up from reference TRBV29-1 and TRBJ1-1, is SAVISQKPSRDICQRGTSLTIQCQVDSQVTMMFWYRQQPGQSLTLIATANQGSEATYESGFVIDKFPISRPNLTFSTLTVSNMSPEDSSIYLCSVTHGGNTEAFFGQGTRLTVV.

This clone was seen at least ten times. The chain recombines TRBV25-1 with TRBJ2-1; 9 bases line up with TRBD1. CDR1 and CDR2 from the germline V gene are MGHDK and SYGVNS. This CDR3 is built from 16 residues. V gave up 7 bases and J gave up 3 bases; unmatched junction bases: 10. The DNA of the CDR3 is TGTGCCAGCACGAAGGAACCGGGACAGGGCTACAATGAGCAGTTCTTC. This sequence encodes CASTKEPGQGYNEQFF.

V usage is TRBV5-1 and J usage is TRBJ2-1, with 7 bases identical to TRBD2. The V and J ends lost 7 bases and 10 bases, in that order; junction bases with no gene match: 8. In germline, CDR1 is SGHRS, CDR2 YFSETQ. The CDR3 is made up of 12 amino acids. In DNA, the CDR3 is TGCGCCAGCCACTTAGGGGAGGGGGAGCAGTTCTTC. This codes for CASHLGEGEQFF.

The V call is TRBV6-5, the J call TRBJ2-7; 8 nucleotides agree with TRBD2. With V trimmed by 6 bases and J by 6 bases, 13 bases remained unmatched. The CDR3 consists of 15 residues. Germline V gene lookup returns CDR1 MNHEY and CDR2 SVGAGI. For the CDR3, the DNA is TGTGCCAGCAGGGGAGTCGGGACTAGTCCCTCCGAGCAGTACTTC. This translates into CASRGVGTSPSEQYF.

This chain uses TRBV10-1 with TRBJ2-3; 9 bases fit TRBD2. The CDR3 covers 16 residues. Germline lookup yields CDR1 WNHNN and CDR2 SYGVQD (reference sequence). The V gene end was trimmed by 4 bases and the J gene end by 6 bases; junction bases not matched to a gene: 11. CDR3 sequence: CASSGASGTGADTQYF. The CDR3 coding sequence is TGCGCCAGCAGTGGTGCTAGCGGGACCGGAGCGGATACGCAGTATTTT.

This clone was seen once. V is TRBV5-4 and J is TRBJ2-3, with a weak D call TRBD2 (6 bases). V gave up 1 base and J gave up 6 bases, with 18 bases separating them. From germline, CDR1 is SGHNT and CDR2 YYREEE (reference sequence). There are 16 residues in the CDR3. CDR3 in amino acids: CASSLRASAGGDTQYF. CDR3 DNA sequence: TGTGCCAGCAGCTTGAGGGCTAGCGCAGGCGGGGATACGCAGTATTTT.

This chain links TRBV28 with TRBJ2-7; 9 bases line up with TRBD2. CDR3 length equals 14 residues. After removal of 8 bases from V and 0 bases from J, the junction contained 5 bases not matched to a gene. From germline, CDR1 is MDHEN and CDR2 SYDVKM. The DNA of the CDR3 is TGTGCCAGCGGTAGCGGGAGTCTCTCCTACGAGCAGTACTTC. It codes for CASGSGSLSYEQYF.

A few counts support this clone. V and J are TRBV2 and TRBJ1-1, with 8 bases fitting TRBD1. Germline assignment: CDR1 SNHLY and CDR2 FYNNEI. This CDR3 is 13 amino acids long. With V trimmed by 6 bases and J by 4 bases, 4 bases remained unmatched. The CDR3 is CASRETGGTEAFF. The CDR3 coding sequence is TGTGCCAGCAGAGAAACAGGGGGCACTGAAGCTTTCTTT.

The chain couples TRBV5-1 to TRBJ2-3; the match to TRBD1 covers 7 bases. The CDR3 is 16 residues long. With 0 bases clipped from V and 1 base from J, the junction kept 5 bases outside the gene matches. Germline V gene lookup returns CDR1 SGHRS and CDR2 YFSETQ. This CDR3 reads CASSLGQGSGTDTQYF. CDR3 DNA: TGCGCCAGCAGCTTGGGACAGGGTTCAGGCACAGATACGCAGTATTTT.

The chain joins TRBV19 to TRBJ1-3; a weak D match, TRBD1 (6 bases). Germline V lookup: CDR1 LNHDA, CDR2 SQIVND (reference sequence). The V end was cut by 3 bases, the J end by 3 bases, with 9 bases between. This CDR3 contains 14 residues. CDR3 nucleotides: TGTGCCAGTAGTATCTTGACAGGTGGAAACACCATATATTTT. Residues: CASSILTGGNTIYF.

This chain connects TRBV18 to TRBJ2-7, with TRBD2 matching 9 bases. The CDR3 covers 14 residues. Trimming removed 1 base from V and 3 bases from J; junction bases left unmatched: 1. Germline loops: CDR1 KGHSH, CDR2 LQKENI. CDR3 nucleotide sequence: TGTGCCAGCTCACCACTAGCGGGAGACTACGAGCAGTACTTC. Its protein is CASSPLAGDYEQYF.